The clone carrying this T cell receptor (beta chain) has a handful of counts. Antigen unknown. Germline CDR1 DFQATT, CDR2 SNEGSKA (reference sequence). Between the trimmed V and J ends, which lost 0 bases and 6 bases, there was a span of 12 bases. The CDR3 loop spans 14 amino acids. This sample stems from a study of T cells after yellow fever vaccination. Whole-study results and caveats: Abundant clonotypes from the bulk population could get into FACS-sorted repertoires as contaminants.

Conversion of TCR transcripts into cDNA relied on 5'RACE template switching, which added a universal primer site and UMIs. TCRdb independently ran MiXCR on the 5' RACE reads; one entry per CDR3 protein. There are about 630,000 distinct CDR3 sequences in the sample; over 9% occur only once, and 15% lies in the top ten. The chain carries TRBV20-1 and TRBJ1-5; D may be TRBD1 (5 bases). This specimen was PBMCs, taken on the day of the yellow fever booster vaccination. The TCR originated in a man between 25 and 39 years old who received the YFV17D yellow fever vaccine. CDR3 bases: TGCAGTGCTAGAGACCGGGGGATAGTTCAGCCCCAGCATTTT. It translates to CSARDRGIVQPQHF.